This TCR beta chain is from a study of blood T cells in healthy people across ages. Per sample, a minimum of 7 million PBMCs were isolated. This clonotype was seen only a few times. This CDR3 region has 14 residues. With 1 base removed from V and 8 bases from J, the gap between germline ends came to 12 bases. The V gene's germline CDR1 is SGHAT and CDR2 FQDESV (reference sequence). Then a second PCR, running roughly 7 to 11 cycles, was carried out with a sample-barcoded 5' primer and a J-beta primer mix. TCRdb independently ran MiXCR on the 5' RACE reads; one entry per CDR3 protein. The sample carries approximately 800,000 distinct CDR3 sequences, under 40% recorded once.

Sequencing was performed on blood. V is TRBV11-1 and J is TRBJ2-1, with D perhaps TRBD1 (6 bases). The clonotype originates from a man younger than 35 in good health. CDR3 DNA sequence: TGTGCCAGCAGCTTAGACAACAGGGCGGATGAGCAGTTCTTC. This translates into CASSLDNRADEQFF.